Sequencing of this T cell receptor (beta chain) was carried out in a study of shared clonotypes between healthy human individuals. Study in general: The plates for each donor numbered three CD4 naive, three CD4 memory, two CD8 naive and one CD8 memory.

Only Caucasian adults living in Nashville, Tennessee served as donors. The repertoire was sequenced with immunoSEQ multiplex PCR; TCRdb's copy has only in-frame clones and lacks some. This sample yields roughly 2 million clones, of which roughly 96% are seen a single time; under 0.15% belongs to the top ten. As regards this clone: Its matching antigen is unknown.

The V end was cut by 3 bases, the J end by 4 bases, with 11 bases between. The germline V gene encodes CDR1 SGHRS and CDR2 YFSETQ. The CDR3 totals 14 residues. Study results and limitations: Of the naive CD4 clonotypes, roughly 5% were shared across a few donors. Memory subsets generally showed lower estimated richness than naive subsets.

The sequence derives from a man younger than 35 in good health. The chain carries TRBV5-1 and TRBJ1-5; D possibly corresponds to TRBD1 (5 bases). Sequencing input: naive CD4+ T cells sorted from blood. Sample subset: CD45RA+ positively selected. CDR3 region: CASSYDSPNQPQHF. DNA for the CDR3: TGCGCCAGCAGCTACGACAGCCCGAATCAGCCCCAGCATTTT. The variable domain in full, with the rest retrieved from reference TRBV5-1 and TRBJ1-5, is KAGVTQTPRYLIKTRGQQVTLSCSPISGHRSVSWYQQTPGQGLQFLFEYFSETQRNKGNFPGRFSGRQFSNSRSEMNVSTLELGDSALYLCASSYDSPNQPQHFGDGTRLSIL.